This T cell receptor beta chain emerged from a study of human T cells and chemical hapten exposure (dated by TCRdb to the early 2020s). General notes on the study: For sensitization, 2% DPC in acetone was applied to an approximately 2 cm by approximately 2 cm area of upper inner arm skin. Throughout the study period of 20 to 30 weeks, patients also received therapeutic DPC doses to the scalp every week. Patch testing was done on the upper back using Finn chambers containing 0.01% DPC, and results were scored after 6 days according to International Contact Dermatitis Research Group standards. Most of the patients in the cohort were female, and the cohort covered alopecia areata with under or over 50% scalp involvement, alopecia totalis and alopecia universalis. Libraries were pooled for sequencing, and variation in per-sample TCR yields was attributed mainly to small differences in library volumes within the pool. The study tracked peripheral blood TCR repertoire changes in vivo during primary and secondary sensitization to the hapten diphenylcyclopropenone (DPC) in alopecia patients. Blood samples were taken from patients before sensitization (week 0) and at 2, 6 and about 24 weeks after DPC sensitization. Nearly 30 alopecia patients provided blood for TCR sequencing at one to four time points (pre-sensitization, 2, 6 and 24 weeks). What the authors observed across the whole study: All patients had alopecia, a presumed autoimmune disease, so their immune response might differ from that of healthy individuals. Significantly more large CDR3 similarity clusters were formed by expanded TCRs than by pre-sensitization or healthy control sets, consistent with antigen-driven responses. The number of TCRs above 1 in 1000 frequency did not change with DPC sensitization; there was no evidence of global repertoire structure alterations. Repeated subsampling changed both the strength of the expansion versus patch-test correlation and the threshold at which the correlation became significant. Patch test score was positively correlated with the number of PT1 expanded TCRs, with significance at thresholds 8, 16 and 32 but not at 4.

Only a few counts were recorded for this clonotype. There is no known antigen for this receptor. No quality values exist for individual bases; no much larger clone is one base distant. The library came from RACE. The instrument given in TCRdb is NextSeq 500. During library preparation, unique molecular identifiers were attached to individual cDNA molecules so that TCRs could be counted in a quantitative, reproducible way. For every blood RNA sample, sequencing covered both the TCR alpha and TCR beta chains. As for the original processing: Samples had a median of approximately 96,000 TCRs, with a range from 23,224 to 690,600. The Decombinator software suite was used to annotate the V, J and CDR3 of the TCR reads. Every sample was subsampled to the same number of TCRs (28,000) for the PS versus PT1 abundance plots. TCRs were defined as expanded if absent before sensitization and observed at least eight times at the 2-week time point. TCRdb reanalyzed the raw reads on its own, using fastp at Q25 for trimming and MiXCR for clone calling, and kept in-frame beta chains. CDR3 protein sequences are deduplicated, and each keeps its most common genes and DNA. It is TCRdb's table, rather than the study itself, that gives the V and J calls and clone size. Counted in this sample were 280,000 or so distinct CDR3 sequences; roughly 7.4% of them appeared once. The ten most abundant clones make up 1.2% of the sample.

In light of the paper, this sample's time point label describes: pre-sensitization, week 0. In the paper's terms, the treatment or condition label means: therapeutic diphenylcyclopropenone sensitization with weekly scalp DPC. Blood at each patch-test visit was drawn before the patch test was applied. To be eligible, patients had to be aged 18 to 70, diagnosed with alopecia and judged suitable for DPC therapy, while pregnant patients were excluded. Total RNA was isolated from unfractionated whole blood collected in Tempus Blood RNA tubes. Trimming removed 4 bases from V and 0 bases from J; the gene matches leave 7 bases unexplained. From a lookup of the germline V gene, CDR1 and CDR2 are MDHEN and SYDVKM. Including cysteine and phenylalanine, the CDR3 has 16 amino acids. Only the CDR3 DNA is retained, 48 bases long and in frame from the first base.

The rearrangement joined TRBV28 to TRBJ2-7, with 9 bases in between that match TRBD1. Sequencing used whole blood, obtained in connection with sensitization to the hapten diphenylcyclopropenone (DPC). The sequence derives from a man aged 18 to 35 with alopecia areata. Some clones in this sample may be carry-over from other donors' samples. The CDR3 corresponds to CASSSPGTGNSYEQYF. The DNA sequence is as follows: TGTGCCAGCAGTTCACCCGGGACAGGGAACTCCTACGAGCAGTACTTC.